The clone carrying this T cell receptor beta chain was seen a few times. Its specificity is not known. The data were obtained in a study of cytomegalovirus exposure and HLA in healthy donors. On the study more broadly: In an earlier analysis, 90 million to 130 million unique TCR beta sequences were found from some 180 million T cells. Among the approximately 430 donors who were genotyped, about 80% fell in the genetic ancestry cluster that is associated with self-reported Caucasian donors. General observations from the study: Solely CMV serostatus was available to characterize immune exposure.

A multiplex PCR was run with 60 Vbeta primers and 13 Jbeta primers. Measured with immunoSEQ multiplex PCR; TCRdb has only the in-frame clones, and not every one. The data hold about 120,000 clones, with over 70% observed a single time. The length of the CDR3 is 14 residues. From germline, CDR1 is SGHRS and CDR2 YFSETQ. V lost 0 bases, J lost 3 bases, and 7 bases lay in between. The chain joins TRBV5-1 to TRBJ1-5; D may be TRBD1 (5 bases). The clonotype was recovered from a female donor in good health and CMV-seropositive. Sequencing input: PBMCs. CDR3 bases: TGCGCCAGCAGCTTGGGACAGATCAATCAGCCCCAGCATTTT. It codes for CASSLGQINQPQHF.